A selection of T cell receptor beta chains follows, all from one sample in a study of OX40 agonist ivuxolimab in advanced cancers. The data were produced by immunoSEQ multiplex PCR, yet TCRdb's version contains in-frame clones alone and is incomplete. The top ten hold about 7.6% of the sample, which has tens of thousands of clones, 82% seen once. The source material was CD4+ or CD8+ T cells sorted from blood, sampled in a trial of the OX40 agonist ivuxolimab. The receptors here all came from an adult with an advanced solid tumor such as melanoma, head and neck, liver or kidney cancer. Both conserved end residues are part of each CDR3. The D gene is left open where the match is weak. Only some rows state a clone size, as once, few, many or a class for expanded clones.

d_call	clone_size	j_call	v_call	cdr3_aa	cdr3_nt
.	.	TRBJ2-7	TRBV6-4	CASSDPSSELGSYEQYF	TGTGCCAGCAGTGACCCTTCAAGCGAGCTTGGCTCCTACGAGCAGTACTTC
.	.	TRBJ2-7	TRBV30	CAWSLTFGAEQYF	TGTGCCTGGAGTTTGACCTTTGGGGCCGAGCAGTACTTC
.	.	TRBJ2-7	TRBV2	CASSPTSYEQYF	TGTGCCAGCAGTCCGACCTCCTACGAGCAGTACTTC
TRBD1	.	TRBJ1-4	TRBV7-9	CASSALPGQGNEKLFF	TGTGCCAGCAGCGCGCTCCCGGGACAGGGTAATGAAAAACTGTTTTTT
TRBD1	.	TRBJ1-3	TRBV7-8	CASSLTPTGGKLDTIYF	TGTGCCAGCAGCTTAACCCCGACAGGGGGGAAGCTGGACACCATATATTTT
.	.	TRBJ2-1	TRBV5-1	CASSSQHNEQFF	TGCGCCAGCAGCTCACAGCACAATGAGCAGTTCTTC
TRBD2	.	TRBJ2-3	TRBV5-1	CASSLGTSGTDTQYF	TGCGCCAGCAGCCTGGGGACTAGCGGTACAGATACGCAGTATTTT
TRBD2	.	TRBJ2-7	TRBV11-2	CASSLLAGTYEQYF	TGTGCCAGCAGCCTACTAGCGGGGACCTACGAGCAGTACTTC
TRBD1	.	TRBJ1-4	TRBV25-1	CASRGQGIEKLFF	TGTGCCAGCAGGGGACAGGGAATCGAAAAACTGTTTTTT
.	.	TRBJ1-5	TRBV11-2	CASSSARDQPQHF	TGTGCCAGCAGCTCGGCCAGAGATCAGCCCCAGCATTTT
TRBD1	.	TRBJ2-5	TRBV10-3	CAISRDRASQETQYF	TGTGCCATCAGCCGGGACAGGGCCTCCCAAGAGACCCAGTACTTC
.	.	TRBJ2-2	TRBV12-5	CASAPNIGPRELFF	TGTGCTAGTGCCCCCAATATTGGACCCCGGGAGCTGTTTTTT
TRBD2	.	TRBJ2-3	TRBV5-6	CASSFGLAGVADTQYF	TGTGCCAGCAGCTTCGGACTAGCGGGAGTGGCAGATACGCAGTATTTT
.	.	TRBJ1-4	TRBV7-9	CASSLALATNEKLFF	TGTGCCAGCAGCTTAGCTCTAGCAACTAATGAAAAACTGTTTTTT
.	.	TRBJ2-5	TRBV7-9	CASSFLETQYF	TGTGCCAGCAGCTTTCTCGAGACCCAGTACTTC
TRBD2	once	TRBJ2-1	TRBV5-1	CASSWGGVGDEQFF	TGCGCCAGCAGCTGGGGGGGTGTCGGCGATGAGCAGTTCTTC